This T cell receptor (beta chain) comes out of a study of shared clonotypes between healthy human individuals. The CD4+ fraction was divided into a CD45RA+ naive subset and a CD45RA-negative memory subset. Germline CDR1 SEHNR, CDR2 FQNEAQ (reference sequence). V lost 1 base to trimming and J lost 15 bases; unmatched junction nucleotides: 13. This CDR3 spans 15 amino acids. Comment on this clone: Antigen specificity is unknown.

Study-wide results and limits: Naive subsets generally had larger estimated richness than memory subsets.

The input for sorted-subset replicate PCRs was 200 to 250 ng DNA, about 29,000 T cell genomes. Only in-frame clones appear in the TCRdb table, and some are missing; sequencing was by immunoSEQ multiplex PCR. The profile shows more than 2 million clones, approximately 95% of them singletons. Sequenced: naive CD4+ T cells sorted from blood. This sample's subset: CD45RA+ positively selected. The TCR comes from a man aged 18 to 29 in good health. The genes are TRBV7-9 and TRBJ2-1; 9 nucleotides align to TRBD2. CDR3 DNA: TGTGCCAGCAGCTTAGGCGGGACTAGCAATCGCCGTCCGTTCTTC. It encodes CASSLGGTSNRRPFF.